The TCR beta chain described here comes from a study of T-cell memory formation after mild COVID-19 (dated by TCRdb to the early 2020s). With regard to the full study: TCR sequence clusters from the two donors were found to be largely donor specific. Two young, previously healthy adult volunteers made up the cohort, one male and one female. In a couple of donors, T-cell clones that expanded and contracted after mild COVID-19 were tracked by sequencing TCRalpha and TCRbeta repertoires over time.

The instrument was an Illumina NovaSeq 6000. TCRalpha and TCRbeta cDNA libraries were constructed by 5'RACE with constant-segment primers, with sample barcodes and unique molecular identifiers being introduced. RNA was extracted from every sample with Trizol reagent. Amplification of the libraries took two PCR steps, and the second step added a second sample barcode plus Illumina TruSeq adapters. Sequencing of libraries was performed on an Illumina NovaSeq with 2 x 150 bp paired-end reads. In the authors' own workflow: Reads were demultiplexed and collapsed into UMI-guided consensus sequences with migec v1.2.7. Using mixcr v2.1.11, UMI consensuses were aligned to TRA and TRB V and J templates and then assembled into clonotypes. A clonotype was counted as expanded or contracted only if both edgeR and NoisET called the change significant, with noise models trained on biological replicates. edgeR calls used a false discovery rate-adjusted p below 0.01 and a log2 fold-change threshold of 1. PCA with hierarchical clustering of max-normalized trajectories of the 1000 most abundant clonotypes was used as exploratory dynamics analysis. Separately sequenced CD4+ and CD8+ repertoires were used to assign a CD4 or CD8 phenotype to each responding clone. Using fastp at Q25 and MiXCR, TCRdb reprocessed the public reads and kept productive beta chains. All rows with the same CDR3 protein become a single entry with the most common DNA and genes. None of the V and J calls come from the authors' own analysis; TCRdb made them. Recorded for this sample are roughly 350,000 distinct CDR3 sequences; approximately 13% of them occurred a single time. The top ten constitute about 20% of the sample.

Ficoll-Paque density gradient centrifugation was the method used to isolate PBMCs. According to the germline V gene, CDR1 reads MGHDK and CDR2 reads SYGVNS. The CDR3 covers 14 residues, taking in both the cysteine and the phenylalanine. The entry retains the CDR3 DNA only, 42 bases that are in frame from base 1. Here V drops 4 bases and J drops 11 bases, and the junction holds 8 bases not matched to any gene. General study outcomes and caveats: The detection of some responding clones in pre-infection memory suggests that pre-existing cross-reactive memory T cells joined the SARS-CoV-2 response. From day 15 to 85, contracting clones showed balanced CD4/CD8 phenotypes, whereas a second wave of clones that expanded from day 15 to 37 leaned towards CD4+. Whether the second-wave clones peaking on day 37 were SARS-CoV-2 specific was not confirmed. Contracting CD4+ clones turned up mainly in the CM and EM memory subsets, whereas EMRA was where CD8+ clones were enriched. Only two mild cases were covered by the study, and larger cohorts that include severe cases with pre-infection samples were considered necessary.

As to this clonotype: The antigen it recognizes is unknown. No clone much larger than this one lies a single base away; base qualities are absent.

This sequence uses TRBV25-1 and TRBJ2-5; TRBD2 aligns with 12 central bases. The TCR sequence derives from a young man who had mild COVID-19 (a few samples of this study predate the infection). The sample titles of this study are shuffled in the database, so cell type and time point are left out; the donor was told from shared clones. The specimen sequenced was PBMCs or a T cell subset sorted from them (not recorded which). The CDR3 is CASSAGLAGHGQYF. Here is the DNA: TGTGCCAGCAGTGCCGGACTAGCGGGGCACGGGCAGTACTTC.